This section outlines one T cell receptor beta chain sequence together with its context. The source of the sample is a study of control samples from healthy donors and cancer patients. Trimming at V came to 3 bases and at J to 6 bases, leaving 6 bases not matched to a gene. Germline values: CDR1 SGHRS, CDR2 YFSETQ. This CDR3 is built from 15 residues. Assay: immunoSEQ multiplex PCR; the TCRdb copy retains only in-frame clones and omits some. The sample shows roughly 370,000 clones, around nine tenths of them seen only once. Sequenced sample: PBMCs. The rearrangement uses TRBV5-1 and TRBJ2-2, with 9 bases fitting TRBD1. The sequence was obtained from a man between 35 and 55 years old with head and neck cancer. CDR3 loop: CASSWGTGTAGELFF. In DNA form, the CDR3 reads TGCGCCAGCAGCTGGGGGACAGGGACGGCCGGGGAGCTGTTTTTT.